This entry features one T cell receptor (beta chain) sequence. The antigen is not known. This specimen comes from a study of T cell responses to AZD1222 COVID-19 vaccine. The study's findings and limits: Clonal diversity was possibly underestimated, and white British individuals and females predominated among donors. Spike-wide vaccine-associated CD4 TCRs dominated at 160-218 and 743-854.

TCRdb's copy holds only in-frame clones and misses some; the assay was immunoSEQ multiplex PCR. The profile shows 70,000 to 95,000 clones, 88% of them singletons. The CDR3 length is 12 residues. Trimming pared 5 bases from V and 11 bases from J, leaving 15 bases between. CDR1 and CDR2 (germline): LNHDA, SQIVND (reference sequence). V and J are TRBV19 and TRBJ1-1, with D maybe TRBD1 (6 bases). The sample was peripheral blood, taken on day 0 of MenACWY control vaccination. The TCR comes from an adult in good health. This CDR3 reads CASSSPRTVAFF. The CDR3, as DNA: TGTGCCAGTAGTTCTCCAAGGACAGTCGCTTTCTTT.